This T cell receptor (beta chain) was recovered during a study of blood T cell repertoires in COVID-19. About the study: COVID-19 samples from acute and convalescent phases originated in the United States, Italy and Spain. PBMCs, B-cell-depleted T cells, or T cells were the source of the cDNA or gDNA that made up the material.

Data came from immunoSEQ multiplex PCR; TCRdb stores just in-frame clones and leaves some out. The sample lists fewer than 300,000 clones, approximately 84% occurring once. The germline V and J ends were trimmed by 9 bases and 6 bases, with 14 bases remaining between them. Germline assignment: CDR1 MNHEY and CDR2 SMNVEV (reference sequence). This CDR3 spans 13 amino acids. The participants were between about 18 and 90 years old and came from under 25 US areas. Donors of Cohort 3 who recovered were those that had two negative PCRs, clearance, or symptom resolution. The chain uses TRBV27 and TRBJ1-4, with D perhaps TRBD1 (6 bases). The sequencing input was PBMCs or T cells enriched from blood (not recorded which). The receptor was derived from a man aged 18-30 years who had recovered from COVID-19. DNA for the CDR3: TGTGCCAGTTCGGACAGTAAATATGAAAAACTGTTTTTT. Translation: CASSDSKYEKLFF.